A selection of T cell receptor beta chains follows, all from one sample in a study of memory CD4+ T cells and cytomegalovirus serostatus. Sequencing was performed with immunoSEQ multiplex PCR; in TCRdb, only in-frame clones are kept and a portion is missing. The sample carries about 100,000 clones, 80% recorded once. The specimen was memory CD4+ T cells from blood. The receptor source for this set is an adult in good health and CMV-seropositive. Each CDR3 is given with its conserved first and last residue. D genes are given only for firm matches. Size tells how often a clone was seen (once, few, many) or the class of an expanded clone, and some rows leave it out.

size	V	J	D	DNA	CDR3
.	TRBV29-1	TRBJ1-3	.	TGCAGCGTTGAAGTACGCTCTGGAAACACCATATATTTT	CSVEVRSGNTIYF
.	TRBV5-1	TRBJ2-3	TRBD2	TGCGCCAGCAGCTTGGGACGGGGGAGGGCCGGTGGAGATACGCAGTATTTT	CASSLGRGRAGGDTQYF
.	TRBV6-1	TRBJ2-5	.	TGTGCCAGCAGCCGGGACTTACAAGAGACCCAGTACTTC	CASSRDLQETQYF
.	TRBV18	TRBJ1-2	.	TGTGCCAGCTCACGGACCCGGGACGCCGATGGCTACACCTTC	CASSRTRDADGYTF
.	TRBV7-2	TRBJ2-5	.	TGTGCCAGTAATCGAGGGGGAGGGGAGACCCAGTACTTC	CASNRGGGETQYF
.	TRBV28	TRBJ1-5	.	TGTGCCAGCAGTGAGATCAGCAATCAGCCCCAGCATTTT	CASSEISNQPQHF
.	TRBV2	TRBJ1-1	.	TGTGCCAGCATGGCGGGGCCGAACACTGAAGCTTTCTTT	CASMAGPNTEAFF
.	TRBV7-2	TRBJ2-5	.	TGTGCCAGCAGCCTCCAATGGGGGCAAGAGACCCAGTACTTC	CASSLQWGQETQYF
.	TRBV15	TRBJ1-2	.	TGTGCCACCAGAGATGCAAGAGGGACTGGAGACAGTGAGTCGACCTCCAACTATGGCTACACCTTC	CATRDARGTGDSESTSNYGYTF
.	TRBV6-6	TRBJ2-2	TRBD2	TGTGCCAGCGGTGGACTAGCGGGAGGGAATCCCGGGGAGCTGTTTTTT	CASGGLAGGNPGELFF
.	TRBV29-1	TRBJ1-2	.	TGCACCGGGACTCGAGTGGATAACTATGGCTACACCTTC	CTGTRVDNYGYTF
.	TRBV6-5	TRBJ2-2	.	TGTGCCAGCAGTTATACAGGGCTTGGCGGGGAGCTGTTTTTT	CASSYTGLGGELFF
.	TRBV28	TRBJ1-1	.	TGTGCCAGCACTACCCAGGGTGGGAACACTGAAGCTTTCTTT	CASTTQGGNTEAFF
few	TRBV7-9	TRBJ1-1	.	TGTGCCAGCAGCTCGAGAGAGAACACTGAAGCTTTCTTT	CASSSRENTEAFF
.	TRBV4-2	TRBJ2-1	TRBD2	TGTGCCAGCAGCCAGGATGGGACTAGCGGCAATGAGCAGTTCTTC	CASSQDGTSGNEQFF
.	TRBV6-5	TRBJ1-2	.	TGTGCCAGCAGTCATAAACACATTGACCGTTATGGCTACACCTTC	CASSHKHIDRYGYTF
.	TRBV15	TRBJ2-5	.	TGTGCCACCAGCGAGGCCCCAGAGACCCAGTACTTC	CATSEAPETQYF
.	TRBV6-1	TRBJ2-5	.	TGTGCCAGCAGTGAAGCACGGGGGCTCGAGACCCAGTACTTC	CASSEARGLETQYF
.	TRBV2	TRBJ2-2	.	TGTGCCAGCAGTGTAGACAGCACCGGGGAGCTGTTTTTT	CASSVDSTGELFF
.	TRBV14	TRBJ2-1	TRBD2	TGTGCCAGCAGCCAGGTGCCTAGCGGGAGGTACAATGAGCAGTTCTTC	CASSQVPSGRYNEQFF
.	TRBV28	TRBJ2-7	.	TGTGCCAGCACCTCGGGTACCTACGAGCAGTACTTC	CASTSGTYEQYF
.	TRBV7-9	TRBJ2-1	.	TGTGCCAGCAGCTCCACCTCGGGGAAAAATTACAATGAGCAGTTCTTC	CASSSTSGKNYNEQFF
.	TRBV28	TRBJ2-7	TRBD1	TGTGCCAGCAGTTTTGGGGGTAGTGGGACAGGGGTCGAGCAGTACTTC	CASSFGGSGTGVEQYF
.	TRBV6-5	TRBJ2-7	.	TGTGCCAGCAGTCATGGGGACCTCTACGAGCAGTACTTC	CASSHGDLYEQYF
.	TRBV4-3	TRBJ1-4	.	TGCGCCAGCAGCCTACAGGGAACTGAAAAACTGTTTTTT	CASSLQGTEKLFF
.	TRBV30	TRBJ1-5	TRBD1	TGTGCCTGGGACCGAGGACAGGGAGATCAGCCCCAGCATTTT	CAWDRGQGDQPQHF
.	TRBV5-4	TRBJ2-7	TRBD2	TGTGCCAGCAGCCGGACTAGCGGAGCCCCTAACTACGAGCAGTACTTC	CASSRTSGAPNYEQYF
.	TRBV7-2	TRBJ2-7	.	TGTGCCAGCAGCTTACTGGACGGATCCTACGAGCAGTACTTC	CASSLLDGSYEQYF
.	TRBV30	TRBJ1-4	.	TGTGCCTGGAGTAAGTCAGGGAGTGAAAAACTGTTTTTT	CAWSKSGSEKLFF
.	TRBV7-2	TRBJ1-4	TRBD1	TGTGCCAGCAGCCCGGACAGGGTCAGTGAAAAACTGTTTTTT	CASSPDRVSEKLFF
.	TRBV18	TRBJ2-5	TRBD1	TGTGCCAGCTCACCACCGACAGGGAAGGTGGAGACCCAGTACTTC	CASSPPTGKVETQYF
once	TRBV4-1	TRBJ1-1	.	TGCGCCAGCAGCCAACTAGACATGGGCTTAATAACGGCTGAAGCTTTCTTT	CASSQLDMGLITAEAFF
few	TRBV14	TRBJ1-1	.	TGTGCCAGCAGCCAACCTCAGTGGGGTGGAACTGAAGCTTTCTTT	CASSQPQWGGTEAFF
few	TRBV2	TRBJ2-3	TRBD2	TGTGCCAGCACCCGGACTAGCGGGGGGGATACGCAGTATTTT	CASTRTSGGDTQYF
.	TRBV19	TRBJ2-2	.	TGTGCCAGTGTCAGTCTGAACACCGGGGAGCTGTTTTTT	CASVSLNTGELFF
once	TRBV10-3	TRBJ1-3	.	TGTGCCATCAGTGGGACGGTTACTACATCTGGAAACACCATATATTTT	CAISGTVTTSGNTIYF
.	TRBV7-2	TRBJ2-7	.	TGTGCCAGCAGCTCGACTAGGTCTCCCTACGAGCAGTACTTC	CASSSTRSPYEQYF
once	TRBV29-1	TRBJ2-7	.	TGCAGCGTAGCTACAGGGTTTGGCGAGCAGTACTTC	CSVATGFGEQYF
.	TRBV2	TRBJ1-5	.	TGTGCCAGCAGTGAATTGGAAAGCCAGCCCCAGCATTTT	CASSELESQPQHF
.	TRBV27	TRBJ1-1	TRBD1	TGTGCCAGCAGTTCCCTTCCGGGACAGGGGAACACTGAAGCTTTCTTT	CASSSLPGQGNTEAFF
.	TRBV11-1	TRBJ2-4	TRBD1	TGTGCCAGCAGCTTGGGACAGCAAAACATTCAGTACTTC	CASSLGQQNIQYF
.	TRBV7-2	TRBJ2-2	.	TGTGCCAGCAGCTTAGCGGGGTCCATGCTGGGCGGGGAGCTGTTTTTT	CASSLAGSMLGGELFF
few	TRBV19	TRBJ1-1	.	TGTGCCAGTAGGTACTCCTCCACTGAAGCTTTCTTT	CASRYSSTEAFF
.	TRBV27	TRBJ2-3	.	TGTGCCAGCAGTTTATCTGGAGATACGCAGTATTTT	CASSLSGDTQYF
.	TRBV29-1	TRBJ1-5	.	TGCAGCGTTGCAAACGGGAGGTGGGATCAGCCCCAGCATTTT	CSVANGRWDQPQHF
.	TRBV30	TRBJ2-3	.	TGTGCCTGGAGTGTACTTTCTAGCGTGAATACGCAGTATTTT	CAWSVLSSVNTQYF
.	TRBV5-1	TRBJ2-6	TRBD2	TGCGCCAGCAGCTTGGGGCCCGGGAGGTCTGGGGCCAACGTCCTGACTTTC	CASSLGPGRSGANVLTF
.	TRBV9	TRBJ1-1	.	TGTGCCAGCAGCGTAGATGGAGGGGAGGGCACTGAAGCTTTCTTT	CASSVDGGEGTEAFF
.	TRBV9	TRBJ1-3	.	TGTGCCAGCAGCGTAAGTCTCGGGATCCAAGGGCCTGGAAACACCATATATTTT	CASSVSLGIQGPGNTIYF
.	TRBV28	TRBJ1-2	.	TGTGCCAGCAGCCAAAGTGCAGGTCACCAAGTCCTACACCGGGGCTATGGCTACACCTTC	CASSQSAGHQVLHRGYGYTF